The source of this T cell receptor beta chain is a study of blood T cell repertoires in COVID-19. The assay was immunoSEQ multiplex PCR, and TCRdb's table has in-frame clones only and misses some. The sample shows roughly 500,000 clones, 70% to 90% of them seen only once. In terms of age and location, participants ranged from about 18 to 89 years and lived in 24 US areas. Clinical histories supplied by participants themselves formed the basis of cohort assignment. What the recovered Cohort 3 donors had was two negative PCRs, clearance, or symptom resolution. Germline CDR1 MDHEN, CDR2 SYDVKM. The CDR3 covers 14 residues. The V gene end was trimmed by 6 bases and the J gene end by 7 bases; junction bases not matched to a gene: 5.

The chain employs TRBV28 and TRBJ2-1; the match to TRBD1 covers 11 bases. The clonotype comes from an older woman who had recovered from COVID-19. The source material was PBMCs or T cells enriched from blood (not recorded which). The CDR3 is CASRGTGGKNEQFF. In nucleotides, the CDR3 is TGTGCCAGCAGAGGGACAGGGGGGAAGAATGAGCAGTTCTTC.